The T cell receptor (beta chain) under discussion was sequenced for a study of cytomegalovirus exposure and HLA in healthy donors. The CDR3 length is 16 residues. The V segment lost 1 base and the J segment 2 bases; nucleotides outside the gene matches: 5. CDR1 and CDR2 from the germline V gene are SGHAT and FQDESV (reference sequence). In the PCR, 60 Vbeta and 13 Jbeta primers were used. Authors' processing steps: Approximately 72 million unique TCR beta chains, about 11 million of them shared, were counted by a later analysis. Produced via immunoSEQ multiplex PCR; TCRdb's table is partial and in-frame only. The DNA was the basis for D and trimming; V, J and clone size are from that table. The repertoire consists of under 95,000 clones, with over 75% occurring once and the leading ten covering roughly 2%.

The J gene is TRBJ2-7, the V gene TRBV11-1; 10 nucleotides match TRBD2. This TCR derives from a boy under 18 in good health and CMV-seronegative. The material sequenced was PBMCs. CDR3 nucleotides: TGTGCCAGCAGCTTAGAGGTTGGGACTAGCGCCTACGAGCAGTACTTC. Translation: CASSLEVGTSAYEQYF.